A selection of T cell receptor beta chains follows, all from one sample in a study of Ad26.COV2.S vaccination and SARS-CoV-2 variants. Profiled with immunoSEQ multiplex PCR; TCRdb holds only in-frame clones, not every one. The sample lists around 370,000 clones; roughly 84% were seen once. Source: peripheral blood, taken in a trial of Ad26.COV2.S vaccine versus placebo. The receptors come from a person between 18 and 60 years old who received the Ad26.COV2.S COVID-19 vaccine or a placebo. Each CDR3 is given with its conserved first and last residue. A D gene is named only where the DNA matches it firmly.

- | TRBJ2-2 | TRBV30 | CANSGSGTGELFF
- | TRBJ1-3 | TRBV7-2 | CASSPPWASGNTIYF
TRBD1 | TRBJ1-6 | TRBV3-1/TRBV3-2 | CASSLRQGPPLHF
- | TRBJ1-4 | TRBV6-1 | CASSERAGYEKLFF
- | TRBJ1-5 | TRBV6-5 | CASRTNSNQPQHF
- | TRBJ1-4 | TRBV5-5 | CASSYSGVGRTNEKLFF
TRBD2 | TRBJ2-7 | TRBV5-6 | CASSRTSGGYEQYF
TRBD1 | TRBJ2-7 | TRBV18 | CASSPHDRGEQYF
TRBD1 | TRBJ1-1 | TRBV7-2 | CASSLRGGQVNTEAFF
- | TRBJ2-2 | TRBV30 | CAWSVRGPRGELFF
- | TRBJ2-3 | TRBV18 | CASSRLADTQYF
TRBD1 | TRBJ1-2 | TRBV4-3 | CASSQGPTGDGYTF
TRBD1 | TRBJ1-2 | TRBV2 | CARLTGGGYGYTF
TRBD2 | TRBJ2-5 | TRBV7-9 | CASTPSGGDFQETQYF
- | TRBJ1-2 | TRBV3-1/TRBV3-2 | CASSLRGQGYTF
- | TRBJ1-6 | TRBV2 | CASSDWGRGNSPLHF
- | TRBJ2-1 | TRBV11-2 | CASSLDVHVDEQFF
- | TRBJ2-1 | TRBV9 | CASSVDRGRYEQFF
- | TRBJ1-2 | TRBV29-1 | CSVEKGDYGYTF
- | TRBJ2-7 | TRBV4-3 | CASSQGQSSYEQYF
- | TRBJ1-2 | TRBV29-1 | CSVEGVAGSGYTF
- | TRBJ2-2 | TRBV30 | CAWRETGELFF
- | TRBJ2-7 | TRBV10-1 | CASSDGTLYEQYF
- | TRBJ2-7 | TRBV5-4 | CASSLGQRQSYEQYF
TRBD2 | TRBJ2-7 | TRBV28 | CASSKAGDNYEQYF
- | TRBJ1-2 | TRBV4-1 | CASSQVSGALDGYTF
- | TRBJ2-7 | TRBV28 | CAIRGGSHYEQYF